This TCR beta chain was retrieved from a study of blood T cell repertoires in COVID-19. Overall study context: T cells, B-cell-depleted T cells, or PBMCs provided the cDNA or gDNA that served as material.

V was cut by 1 base and J by 7 bases, with 10 bases left in between. In germline, CDR1 is SGHDN, CDR2 FVKESK. The CDR3 contains 13 residues. Authors' analysis steps: Amplifying reference gene primers gave estimates of nucleated cell counts. Assay: immunoSEQ multiplex PCR; the TCRdb copy retains only in-frame clones and omits some. The V and J calls and clone size are taken from that table; D and trimming were inferred from the DNA. Here the sample spans over 95,000 clones, approximately 81% being singletons. The sequencing input was peripheral blood. The chain has TRBV14 and TRBJ2-5; possible D gene TRBD1, 5 bases. The receptor's source is a man aged 35 to 55 with acute or convalescent COVID-19. DNA of the CDR3: TGTGCCAGCAGCCAAGTCCGCCAGGGGACCCAGTACTTC. Its translation is CASSQVRQGTQYF.